The rows below give T cell receptor beta chains drawn from one sample of a study of blood T cell repertoires in COVID-19. Assay: immunoSEQ multiplex PCR; the TCRdb copy retains only in-frame clones and omits some. The sample includes roughly 150,000 clones, about 87% of them seen just once. The sequenced sample consisted of peripheral blood. The receptors were sampled from a woman in her 70s with COVID-19, enrolled during active disease. The CDR3 runs from the conserved cysteine through the conserved F or W. The D gene is left open where the match is weak. Not every row has a clone size; where given, it reads once, few, many or a size class.

cdr3_aa cdr3_nt d_call j_call v_call clone_size
CASSSGGSGQPQHF TGTGCCAGCAGCTCCGGGGGTTCGGGTCAGCCCCAGCATTTT - TRBJ1-5 TRBV7-6 few
CASSTVVGYTF TGTGCCAGCAGCACGGTAGTTGGCTACACCTTC - TRBJ1-2 TRBV12-3/TRBV12-4 -
CASSYRGPNTEAFF TGCGCCAGCAGCTACAGGGGGCCGAACACTGAAGCTTTCTTT TRBD1 TRBJ1-1 TRBV5-1 -
CASRADRENSPLHF TGTGCCAGCAGAGCAGACAGGGAAAATTCACCCCTCCACTTT TRBD1 TRBJ1-6 TRBV9 -
CASSLITVDSSYEQYF TGTGCCAGCAGTTTAATCACCGTCGATAGCTCCTACGAGCAGTACTTC - TRBJ2-7 TRBV28 -
CASSRRVTHQPQHF TGTGCCAGCAGTCGCCGGGTGACTCATCAGCCCCAGCATTTT - TRBJ1-5 TRBV28 -
CATSDPETRWETQYF TGTGCCACCAGTGATCCAGAAACTAGATGGGAGACCCAGTACTTC - TRBJ2-5 TRBV24-1 -
CASSFQLGNTIYF TGTGCCAGCAGCTTTCAATTGGGAAACACCATATATTTT - TRBJ1-3 TRBV11-2 -
CASSMVRGNTEAFF TGTGCCAGTAGTATGGTCAGGGGAAACACTGAAGCTTTCTTT - TRBJ1-1 TRBV19 -
CASREEATNEKLFF TGTGCCAGCCGGGAGGAAGCAACTAATGAAAAACTGTTTTTT - TRBJ1-4 TRBV2 -
CASSLEGRGRYEQYF TGTGCCAGCAGCTTAGAGGGCAGGGGGCGGTACGAGCAGTACTTC TRBD1 TRBJ2-7 TRBV11-1 -
CAISGPGTGGYEQYF TGTGCCATCAGTGGCCCCGGGACAGGAGGATACGAGCAGTACTTC TRBD1 TRBJ2-7 TRBV10-3 -
CASSSMGGINSPLHF TGTGCCAGCAGCTCCATGGGGGGGATCAATTCACCCCTCCACTTT - TRBJ1-6 TRBV7-9 -
CASSHEYTGDGYTF TGTGCCAGCAGCCATGAGTACACAGGGGATGGCTACACCTTC TRBD1 TRBJ1-2 TRBV3-1/TRBV3-2 -
CASSPIGTGGGEQYF TGCGCCAGCAGCCCCATAGGCACAGGGGGCGGCGAGCAGTACTTC TRBD1 TRBJ2-7 TRBV5-1 -
CASEPGKGNTIYF TGTGCCAGCGAACCAGGGAAAGGAAACACCATATATTTT - TRBJ1-3 TRBV6-5 -
CATSRDRGGGTEAFF TGTGCCACCAGCAGAGATCGGGGGGGAGGCACTGAAGCTTTCTTT - TRBJ1-1 TRBV15 -
CASSLDPAGGPYEQYF TGTGCCAGCAGCTTAGATCCTGCAGGGGGTCCCTACGAGCAGTACTTC TRBD1 TRBJ2-7 TRBV11-2 -
CASSLRQGEKLFF TGTGCCAGCAGTTTAAGGCAGGGGGAAAAACTGTTTTTT - TRBJ1-4 TRBV12-3/TRBV12-4 -
CASSEGLVYYGYTF TGTGCCAGCAGTGAAGGTCTAGTGTACTATGGCTACACCTTC - TRBJ1-2 TRBV6-1 -
CASSPPSRRGTEAFF TGTGCCAGCTCACCACCGTCCCGGCGGGGCACTGAAGCTTTCTTT - TRBJ1-1 TRBV18 -
CASRQWGRADYEQYF TGCGCCAGCAGACAATGGGGCAGGGCGGACTACGAGCAGTACTTC - TRBJ2-7 TRBV4-1 -
CASSQDRETGELFF TGTGCCAGCAGTCAGGACAGGGAAACCGGGGAGCTGTTTTTT TRBD1 TRBJ2-2 TRBV6-5 -
CASTGGANEKLFF TGCGCCAGCACAGGGGGAGCTAATGAAAAACTGTTTTTT TRBD1 TRBJ1-4 TRBV10-2 -
CASSLGDRGREQYF TGCGCCAGCAGCTTGGGGGACAGGGGGCGGGAGCAGTACTTC TRBD1 TRBJ2-7 TRBV5-1 -
CAWTPIQGAVGKLFF TGTGCCTGGACTCCAATCCAGGGGGCGGTGGGAAAACTGTTTTTT TRBD1 TRBJ1-4 TRBV30 -
CASSLGFSGGGYEQYF TGTGCCAGCAGCTTAGGGTTTAGCGGGGGAGGCTACGAGCAGTACTTC TRBD2 TRBJ2-7 TRBV7-9 -
CASSSRDSLYGYTF TGTGCCAGCAGCTCACGGGACAGCCTCTATGGCTACACCTTC TRBD1 TRBJ1-2 TRBV9 -
CASSISRTGNTEAFF TGTGCCAGTAGTATCTCAAGGACAGGAAACACTGAAGCTTTCTTT TRBD1 TRBJ1-1 TRBV19 -
CATRQYMNTEAFF TGTGCCACAAGACAGTATATGAACACTGAAGCTTTCTTT - TRBJ1-1 TRBV2 few
CASSPTTSGVGNTQYF TGTGCCAGCAGCCCTACCACTAGCGGGGTAGGAAATACGCAGTATTTT TRBD2 TRBJ2-3 TRBV5-5 -
CASSSSGEGTDTQYF TGTGCCAGCAGTTCTAGCGGGGAGGGCACAGATACGCAGTATTTT TRBD2 TRBJ2-3 TRBV28 -
CASSHVDRDSNQPQHF TGTGCCAGCAGCCACGTGGACAGGGATAGCAATCAGCCCCAGCATTTT TRBD1 TRBJ1-5 TRBV16 -
CASSKERERVGNEQFF TGTGCCAGCAGCAAAGAGAGGGAAAGGGTAGGCAATGAGCAGTTCTTC - TRBJ2-1 TRBV21-1 -
CASSPRTGATGANVLTF TGTGCCAGCTCACCTCGGACAGGGGCGACTGGGGCCAACGTCCTGACTTTC TRBD1 TRBJ2-6 TRBV18 -
CASSQSEDRELRNTIYF TGCGCCAGCAGTCAATCCGAGGACAGGGAGTTAAGAAACACCATATATTTT TRBD1 TRBJ1-3 TRBV23-1 -
CASSLGSLAAEAFF TGCGCCAGCAGCTTGGGTTCTTTGGCAGCGGAAGCTTTCTTT - TRBJ1-1 TRBV5-1 -
CATREPRTGEYQETQYF TGTGCCACCAGGGAACCTCGGACAGGAGAATACCAAGAGACCCAGTACTTC TRBD1 TRBJ2-5 TRBV24-1 -
CASSLGAGGPEAFF TGTGCCAGCAGCTTAGGGGCAGGGGGCCCTGAAGCTTTCTTT TRBD1 TRBJ1-1 TRBV11-2 few
CASRGGDGSSYEQYF TGTGCCAGCAGAGGGGGGGACGGGAGCTCCTACGAGCAGTACTTC - TRBJ2-7 TRBV6-5 -
CASSLGRGAGVGTDTQYF TGTGCCAGCAGCTTAGGGCGCGGGGCGGGGGTCGGGACAGATACGCAGTATTTT TRBD2 TRBJ2-3 TRBV11-2 -
CASSVEGAAAAGNTIYF TGTGCCAGCAGCGTAGAGGGGGCGGCCGCGGCCGGAAACACCATATATTTT TRBD1 TRBJ1-3 TRBV9 -
CASSVSPLGELFF TGTGCCAGCAGCGTAAGTCCCCTAGGGGAGCTGTTTTTT - TRBJ2-2 TRBV9 -
CASSEPFSYEQYF TGTGCCAGCAGTGAACCGTTCTCCTACGAGCAGTACTTC - TRBJ2-7 TRBV2 -
CASSPEQTSGETQYF TGTGCCAGCAGCCCAGAACAAACTAGCGGGGAGACCCAGTACTTC TRBD2 TRBJ2-5 TRBV11-1 -
CASSSLTGSRTEAFF TGTGCCAGCAGCTCATTGACAGGGAGTAGGACTGAAGCTTTCTTT TRBD1 TRBJ1-1 TRBV5-6 -
CASSMPGQAYEQYF TGTGCCAGCAGCATGCCGGGACAGGCATACGAGCAGTACTTC TRBD1 TRBJ2-7 TRBV7-9 -
CASSYRTGEDTEAFF TGTGCCAGCAGTTACCGCACAGGGGAGGACACTGAAGCTTTCTTT TRBD1 TRBJ1-1 TRBV6-6 -
CAGAGLSSGNTIYF TGTGCCGGGGCAGGGCTCTCCTCTGGAAACACCATATATTTT - TRBJ1-3 TRBV7-9 few
CAWSDWDRSNEKLFF TGTGCCTGGAGTGATTGGGACAGGTCTAATGAAAAACTGTTTTTT TRBD1 TRBJ1-4 TRBV30 -
CASSRDRGRSSATEAFF TGTGCCAGCAGTCGGGACAGGGGCCGCTCATCCGCCACTGAAGCTTTCTTT TRBD1 TRBJ1-1 TRBV28 -
CASRIEQDYNYGYTF TGTGCCAGCAGGATTGAACAGGACTACAACTATGGCTACACCTTC - TRBJ1-2 TRBV2 -
CASSQGTGGFETQYF TGTGCCAGCAGCCAAGGGACAGGGGGTTTTGAGACCCAGTACTTC TRBD1 TRBJ2-5 TRBV3-1/TRBV3-2 -